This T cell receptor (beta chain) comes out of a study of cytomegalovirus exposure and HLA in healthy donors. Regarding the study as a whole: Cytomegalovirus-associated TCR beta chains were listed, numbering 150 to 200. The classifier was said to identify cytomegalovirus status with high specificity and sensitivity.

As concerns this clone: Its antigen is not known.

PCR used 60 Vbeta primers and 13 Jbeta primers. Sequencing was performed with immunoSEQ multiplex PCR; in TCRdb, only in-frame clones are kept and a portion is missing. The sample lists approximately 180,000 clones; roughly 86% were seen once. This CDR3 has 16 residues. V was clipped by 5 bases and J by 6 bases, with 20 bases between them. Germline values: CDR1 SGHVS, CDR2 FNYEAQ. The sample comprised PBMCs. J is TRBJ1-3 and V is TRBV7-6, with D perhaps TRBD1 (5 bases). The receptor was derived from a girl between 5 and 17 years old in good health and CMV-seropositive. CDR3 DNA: TGTGCCAGCAGCCCGGGGGGAGGGACTACGCTAAACACCATATATTTT. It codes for CASSPGGGTTLNTIYF.